The rows below give T cell receptor beta chains drawn from one sample of a study of blood T cell repertoires in COVID-19. Data came from immunoSEQ multiplex PCR; TCRdb stores just in-frame clones and leaves some out. The data hold 200,000 to 300,000 clones, with roughly 90% observed a single time. Sequencing was carried out using PBMCs or T cells enriched from blood (not recorded which). Receptors were obtained from a woman aged 30 to 39 who had recovered from COVID-19. Both conserved end residues are part of each CDR3. Each record gives: D gene, clone size, V gene, J gene, CDR3 DNA, CDR3 protein. D genes are given only for firm matches. The size of a clone is reported for some rows only, either as once, few or many, or as a class for expanded clones.

TRBD1	-	TRBV2	TRBJ2-1	TGTGCCAGCACCCGCGGGACAGGGATCAATGAGCAGTTCTTC	CASTRGTGINEQFF
TRBD1	-	TRBV27	TRBJ1-2	TGTGCCAGCAGAGCCGGGACAGCGCTAAACTTCTATGGCTACACCTTC	CASRAGTALNFYGYTF
TRBD2	-	TRBV5-1	TRBJ2-1	TGCGCCAGCGGACTAGCGGGGTTAGAAGCCAGCAATGAGCAGTTCTTC	CASGLAGLEASNEQFF
TRBD1	-	TRBV10-2	TRBJ2-2	TGCGCCAGCAGAATACCCGGGACAGGGGCTACCGGGGAGCTGTTTTTT	CASRIPGTGATGELFF
-	-	TRBV14	TRBJ2-3	TGTGCCAGCAGCCAAGATCCAGGGCCAGCGGATACGCAGTATTTT	CASSQDPGPADTQYF
-	-	TRBV27	TRBJ1-2	TGTGCCAGCAGTCCTCCACAGGGCTATGGCTACACCTTC	CASSPPQGYGYTF
TRBD2	-	TRBV27	TRBJ2-5	TGTGCCAGCAGTGCTTCGAGCGGGGTTACAGAGACCCAGTACTTC	CASSASSGVTETQYF
TRBD1	-	TRBV28	TRBJ2-4	TGTGCCAGCAGTTTCGCAAAGAGGGGGCTGGGAGTCCTAGCCAAAAACATTCAGTACTTC	CASSFAKRGLGVLAKNIQYF
-	-	TRBV5-1	TRBJ2-5	TGCGCCAGCGAGTTCCAAGAGACCCAGTACTTC	CASEFQETQYF
TRBD2	-	TRBV29-1	TRBJ2-7	TGCAGCGTAAAAACAAGCGGGAGTGGCGAGCAGTACTTC	CSVKTSGSGEQYF
TRBD1	-	TRBV11-3	TRBJ1-1	TGTGCCAGCAGCGCGGGACAGAGGAACACTGAAGCTTTCTTT	CASSAGQRNTEAFF
TRBD2	-	TRBV24-1	TRBJ2-1	TGTGCCACCAGTGATTTGGGACTAGCTAAAAATGAGCAGTTCTTC	CATSDLGLAKNEQFF
-	-	TRBV6-6	TRBJ2-3	TGTGCCAGCAGTTACGGACAATATACGCAGTATTTT	CASSYGQYTQYF
-	-	TRBV30	TRBJ1-1	TGTGCCTGGGGGCACGGTGAAGCTTTCTTT	CAWGHGEAFF
-	-	TRBV7-9	TRBJ1-6	TGTGCCAGCAGCTTGACAGAGAACTATAATTCACCCCTCCACTTT	CASSLTENYNSPLHF
-	-	TRBV30	TRBJ2-7	TGTGCCTGGAGTGTAAACGCCAGGGGTGGGCAGTACTTC	CAWSVNARGGQYF
TRBD1	few	TRBV27	TRBJ2-3	TGTGCCAGCAGTTACCTACGGACAGGGGTTGGCACAGATACGCAGTATTTT	CASSYLRTGVGTDTQYF
-	-	TRBV5-1	TRBJ1-2	TGCGCCAGCAGCTTGGACACCGCATCTAACTATGGCTACACCTTC	CASSLDTASNYGYTF
TRBD1	-	TRBV6-6	TRBJ1-4	TGTGCCAGCACTTCAGGGGGTTTAAGTGAAAAACTGTTTTTT	CASTSGGLSEKLFF
-	-	TRBV28	TRBJ1-1	TGTGCCAGCAGTTTAGTGTTTCAGGGGTCGGTTGAAGCTTTCTTT	CASSLVFQGSVEAFF
-	-	TRBV4-1	TRBJ1-3	TGCGCCAGCAGCCAAGTTGAGTTCTCTGGAAACACCATATATTTT	CASSQVEFSGNTIYF
TRBD2	-	TRBV18	TRBJ2-7	TGTGCCAGCTCACCACTGGGGAGTAGCGGGGGCCACTACGAGCAGTACTTC	CASSPLGSSGGHYEQYF
-	-	TRBV11-2	TRBJ1-3	TGTGCCAGCAGCTTAGCGGGCGGGAGCTCTGGAAACACCATATATTTT	CASSLAGGSSGNTIYF
-	-	TRBV15	TRBJ1-5	TGTGCCACCAGCAGAGACCCTCTCCAGCCCCAGCATTTT	CATSRDPLQPQHF
TRBD2	-	TRBV28	TRBJ2-3	TGTGCCAGCAGTCTATGGACTAGCGGAAAGAGCACAGATACGCAGTATTTT	CASSLWTSGKSTDTQYF
-	-	TRBV7-9	TRBJ2-1	TGTGCCAGCAGCTTAGGATCCCTAGCGTCGAATGAGCAGTTCTTC	CASSLGSLASNEQFF
-	-	TRBV7-2	TRBJ1-6	TGTGCCAGCAGCCAAACAGGGTTGCCACCCCTCCACTTT	CASSQTGLPPLHF
-	-	TRBV7-2	TRBJ1-2	TGTGCCAGCAGACTGAACTATGGCTACACCTTC	CASRLNYGYTF
-	-	TRBV6-5	TRBJ1-6	TGTGCCAGCACCGTGGACAGCAATAATTCACCCCTCCACTTT	CASTVDSNNSPLHF
TRBD1	-	TRBV19	TRBJ1-1	TGTGCCAGTACGTTAGGGCAGGGGGCCACTGAAGCTTTCTTT	CASTLGQGATEAFF
-	-	TRBV6-5	TRBJ1-2	TGTGCCAGCAGTAAAAGTTTGGTTGTGAGTGGCTACACCTTC	CASSKSLVVSGYTF
TRBD1	once	TRBV29-1	TRBJ1-4	TGCAGCGTCAGACAGGGAACTAATGAAAAACTGTTTTTT	CSVRQGTNEKLFF
TRBD1	once	TRBV28	TRBJ2-2	TGTGCCAGCAGTTTCGGACAGGCCCGGGGCACCGGGGAGCTGTTTTTT	CASSFGQARGTGELFF
TRBD2	-	TRBV7-2	TRBJ2-1	TGTGCCAGCAGCCTACCCGGCGGGAGGCGAAACAATGAGCAGTTCTTC	CASSLPGGRRNNEQFF
-	once	TRBV7-9	TRBJ1-1	TGTGCCAGCGAGGTGAACACTGAAGCTTTCTTT	CASEVNTEAFF
-	-	TRBV6-2/TRBV6-3	TRBJ1-2	TGTGCCAGCAGTTTCCGACAGCCCGGCGGCTACACCTTC	CASSFRQPGGYTF
-	-	TRBV28	TRBJ1-1	TGTGCCAGCATAGGCCTCGTTGGAGGGCAATGGAGAACTGAAGCTTTCTTT	CASIGLVGGQWRTEAFF
TRBD2	-	TRBV6-2/TRBV6-3	TRBJ2-5	TGTGCCAGCAGTTACCCGGTAGCGGGAGGGCCGAGGGTCGGGGAAGAGACCCAGTACTTC	CASSYPVAGGPRVGEETQYF
-	-	TRBV9	TRBJ2-1	TGTGCCAGCAGCGTAGCCTATATTAGCGATGAGCAGTTCTTC	CASSVAYISDEQFF
TRBD2	-	TRBV30	TRBJ2-2	TGTGCCTGGAGTAGGGGGACTAGCGGGAGTTGGGGCGGGGAGCTGTTTTTT	CAWSRGTSGSWGGELFF
-	-	TRBV27	TRBJ1-6	TGTGCCAGCAGCCGGCGGGTGGGGAATGTGGGAGATTCACCCCTCCACTTT	CASSRRVGNVGDSPLHF
TRBD2	few	TRBV6-5	TRBJ2-1	TGTGCCAGCAGTTTCTGGAGGGGAGGGCCTCTTAATGAGCAGTTCTTC	CASSFWRGGPLNEQFF
-	-	TRBV14	TRBJ2-5	TGTGCCAGCAGCCACCCCCCCCGGGAGACCCAGTACTTC	CASSHPPRETQYF
-	-	TRBV5-6	TRBJ1-5	TGTGCCAGCAGCTTTGAGGGTCAGCCCCAGCATTTT	CASSFEGQPQHF
TRBD2	-	TRBV9	TRBJ2-1	TGTGCCAGCAGCGCCCAAGCGGGAGTATTAGGTGAGCAGTTCTTC	CASSAQAGVLGEQFF
-	-	TRBV7-2	TRBJ1-2	TGTGCCAGCAGCTTAGCGGGGGGATTTGGCTACACCTTC	CASSLAGGFGYTF
TRBD2	-	TRBV5-1	TRBJ2-1	TGCGCCAGCAGCACCGGACTAGCGGGGAGACAACTCAATGAGCAGTTCTTC	CASSTGLAGRQLNEQFF
TRBD1	few	TRBV28	TRBJ1-1	TGTGCCAGCAGTTTAATCAGGGGGGCAGGGTCTGAAGCTTTCTTT	CASSLIRGAGSEAFF
-	-	TRBV20-1	TRBJ1-4	TGCAGTGCTAGTAAAGCGTTGGGGAGGGAAAAACTGTTTTTT	CSASKALGREKLFF
-	-	TRBV28	TRBJ2-7	TGTGCCATCCTTGACACTAGACATACTTACGAGCAGTACTTC	CAILDTRHTYEQYF
-	-	TRBV4-1	TRBJ2-1	TGCGCCAGCAGCCAAGTAGGGAGTTACAATGAGCAGTTCTTC	CASSQVGSYNEQFF
-	-	TRBV18	TRBJ1-6	TGTGCCAGCTCACCCGAGGCGACAGCAATTCATGGCCTCCACTTT	CASSPEATAIHGLHF
TRBD2	-	TRBV6-5	TRBJ2-7	TGTGCCAGCAGTTACTCGGGAGGGGAGCAGTACTTC	CASSYSGGEQYF
TRBD1	-	TRBV10-3	TRBJ1-2	TGTGCCACCTGGACAGGCGGTAGGGACTATGGCTACACCTTC	CATWTGGRDYGYTF